These 15 T cell receptor beta chains came from one sample sequenced in a study of blood T cell repertoires in COVID-19. Profiled with immunoSEQ multiplex PCR; TCRdb holds only in-frame clones, not every one. The repertoire consists of 85,000 to 100,000 clones, with about three quarters occurring once and the leading ten covering roughly 8.4%. Material: peripheral blood. These receptors were obtained from a man aged 45-65 years who had recovered from COVID-19.

The chain employs TRBV9 and TRBJ2-7; TRBD2 aligns across 8 bases. CDR3 length: 14 amino acids. V shed 4 bases and J 2 bases; nucleotides not matched to a gene: 5. Per the germline V gene, CDR1 is SGDLS and CDR2 is YYNGEE. The CDR3 nucleotides read TGTGCCAGCAGCCCTACTAGCGGCCCCTACGAGCAGTACTTC. Its translation: CASSPTSGPYEQYF.

The CDR3 region has the DNA TGTGCCAGCAGTTCCAGCGGGTACACAGATACGCAGTATTTT. This translates into CASSSSGYTDTQYF. The chain has TRBV2 and TRBJ2-3, with D perhaps TRBD2 (6 bases). The CDR3 spans 14 residues. Germline V gives CDR1 SNHLY, CDR2 FYNNEI. V was pared by 5 bases and J by 2 bases, with 11 bases between.

The CDR3 nucleotides read TGTGCCTCGGACTTCTCTGGAAACACCATATATTTT. It yields the protein CASDFSGNTIYF. This rearrangement joins TRBV30 to TRBJ1-3; no definite D call. The CDR3 spans 12 residues. Trimming removed 7 bases at V and 0 bases at J, with 7 bases between. The V gene's germline CDR1 is GTSNPN and CDR2 SVGIG (reference sequence).

The chain uses TRBV3-1 (or the pseudogene TRBV3-2) and TRBJ1-4; D is perhaps TRBD1 (6 bases). This CDR3 has 16 residues. V dropped 2 bases and J dropped 4 bases, with 14 bases sitting between them. Germline CDR1 is LGHDT and CDR2 is YNNKEL (reference sequence). The CDR3: CASSQMRFRGNEKLFF. In nucleotides, the CDR3 is TGTGCCAGCAGCCAAATGAGATTCAGGGGTAATGAAAAACTGTTTTTT.

This clone turned up a few times. This chain joins TRBV10-3 and TRBJ2-1; perhaps TRBD1 as D (5 bases). The CDR3 is 14 residues long. Germline V gene sequence: CDR1 ENHRY, CDR2 SYGVKD. Trimming cost V 4 bases and J 8 bases, with 15 bases left between them. Here the CDR3 reads CAISGSQGRDEQFF. CDR3 nucleotide sequence: TGTGCCATCAGTGGGTCGCAGGGTAGAGATGAGCAGTTCTTC.

This chain connects TRBV5-5 to TRBJ2-5, with D uncertain. This CDR3 is built from 12 residues. Looked up from germline, CDR1 is SGHKS and CDR2 is YYEKEE (reference sequence). V was pared by 0 bases and J by 4 bases, with 4 bases between. CDR3 amino acids: CASSLGAETQYF. The CDR3 region has the DNA TGTGCCAGCAGCTTGGGGGCAGAGACCCAGTACTTC.

J is TRBJ2-7 and V is TRBV18; no clear D gene. V lost 3 bases and J 7 bases, leaving 10 bases between the germline ends. The germline V gene encodes CDR1 KGHSH and CDR2 LQKENI. The CDR3 extends over 12 amino acids. CDR3 DNA: TGTGCCAGCTCACCGAAAGCCCGGGAGCAGTACTTC. Its protein is CASSPKAREQYF.

This clone was observed a single time. The V call is TRBV7-2, the J call TRBJ2-1; the match to TRBD2 covers 10 bases. After removal of 3 bases from V and 9 bases from J, the junction contained 2 bases not matched to a gene. CDR3 length: 13 amino acids. Germline CDR1 SGHTA, CDR2 FQGNSA. The CDR3 DNA reads as TGTGCCAGCAGCTTTAGCGGGAGGCTTGAGCAGTTCTTC. Protein product: CASSFSGRLEQFF.

This clone was counted only a few times. V and J are TRBV6-1 and TRBJ1-5; D unclear. Germline lookup yields CDR1 MNHNS and CDR2 SASEGT. The V end was cut by 2 bases, the J end by 0 bases, with 5 bases between. The CDR3 extends over 14 amino acids. This CDR3 is CASSEQDSNQPQHF. CDR3 nucleotides: TGTGCCAGCAGTGAACAGGATAGCAATCAGCCCCAGCATTTT.

The genes are TRBV11-2 and TRBJ2-2, with 9 bases identical to TRBD1. CDR3 length: 15 amino acids. The germline V gene encodes CDR1 SGHAT and CDR2 FQNNGV. V shed 5 bases and J 6 bases; nucleotides not matched to a gene: 7. The CDR3: CASSPGTGFSGELFF. CDR3 nucleotide sequence: TGTGCCAGCAGCCCCGGGACAGGGTTTTCCGGGGAGCTGTTTTTT. The entire variable domain, with the rest obtained from reference TRBV11-2 and TRBJ2-2, is as follows: EAGVAQSPRYKIIEKRQSVAFWCNPISGHATLYWYQQILGQGPKLLIQFQNNGVVDDSQLPKDRFSAERLKGVDSTLKIQPAKLEDSAVYLCASSPGTGFSGELFFGEGSRLTVL.

The V call is TRBV7-2, the J call TRBJ2-5, with 12 bases lining up with TRBD1. After removal of 5 bases from V and 5 bases from J, the junction contained 6 bases not matched to a gene. The CDR3 runs to 15 residues. The germline V gene encodes CDR1 SGHTA and CDR2 FQGNSA. The CDR3 spells CASSAGQGAFETQYF. CDR3 DNA sequence: TGTGCCAGCAGCGCGGGACAGGGGGCATTCGAGACCCAGTACTTC.

V gene TRBV7-6 combines with J gene TRBJ1-1; D not resolved. Trimming shortened V by 1 base and J by 9 bases, and 12 bases separated the two germline ends. The CDR3 has 13 residues. Germline V gene data show CDR1 as SGHVS and CDR2 as FNYEAQ. CDR3 nucleotides: TGTGCCAGCAGCTTAGGTAGCGCCCTTAAAGCTTTCTTT. It specifies CASSLGSALKAFF.

J is TRBJ1-1 and V is TRBV12-3 or TRBV12-4; 7 nucleotides align to TRBD1. The trim removed 4 bases at V and 11 bases at J, leaving 4 bases unmatched. The CDR3 totals 11 residues. The CDR3 protein is CASSYRGEAFF. In DNA form, the CDR3 reads TGTGCCAGCAGTTACAGGGGAGAGGCTTTCTTT.

The gene calls are TRBV6-2 or TRBV6-3 and TRBJ2-5, with 8 bases fitting TRBD2. Germline values: CDR1 MNHEY, CDR2 SVGEGT. V lost 0 bases to trimming and J lost 0 bases; unmatched junction nucleotides: 9. The CDR3 is 18 residues long. CDR3 DNA sequence: TGTGCCAGCAGTTACTCTTTGGGGGCTAGCGGGTACCAAGAGACCCAGTACTTC. It codes for CASSYSLGASGYQETQYF.

This chain connects TRBV6-5 to TRBJ2-3, with D possibly TRBD2 on 6 matching bases. Between the trimmed V and J ends, which lost 6 bases and 4 bases, there was a span of 14 bases. CDR1 is MNHEY and CDR2 is SVGAGI in the germline V gene. The CDR3 sequence is 14 residues long. CDR3 loop: CASSSWGVADTQYF. The CDR3 DNA sequence: TGTGCCAGCAGCTCATGGGGGGTCGCAGATACGCAGTATTTT.